This T cell receptor (beta chain) was identified in a study of T cell responses to AZD1222 COVID-19 vaccine. Study observations and caveats: Spike-specific TCR breadth rose after two AZD1222 doses, and depth rose as well. Baseline testing showed seropositivity in only a handful of AZD1222 recipients. Researchers report vaccine-associated CD4 TCRs spanning spike, with dominance at 160-218 and 743-854. It was only after the peak T cell response that any repertoires were sampled.

Libraries were prepared by immunoSEQ multiplex PCR; TCRdb keeps only in-frame clonotypes and omits some of them. This table holds about 200,000 clones, around 92% found once. As to this clone: Its antigen is not identified.

Germline V gene data show CDR1 as MNHEY and CDR2 as SMNVEV (reference sequence). V was clipped by 3 bases and J by 4 bases, with 10 bases between them. The CDR3 extends over 15 amino acids. This sequence was found in an adult in good health. The material sequenced was peripheral blood, taken on day 0 of AZD1222 vaccination. This chain links TRBV27 with TRBJ1-6, with no clear D. CDR3 bases: TGTGCCAGCAGTTTTGGTACCTATTATAATTCACCCCTCCACTTT. Its protein product is CASSFGTYYNSPLHF.